These 11 T cell receptor beta chains were sequenced from one sample in a study of blood T cells in healthy people across ages. Combining a sample-barcoded 5' primer with a J-beta primer mix, a second PCR ran for about 7 to 12 cycles. Using its own MiXCR run on the 5' RACE reads, TCRdb lists one record per CDR3 protein. The profile shows about 1.1 million distinct CDR3 sequences, around two fifths of them singletons. Material: blood. The receptors were sampled from a man aged 18 to 30 in good health.

This clonotype was observed a handful of times. The rearrangement links TRBV6-1 to TRBJ1-4; D uncertain. V gave up 2 bases and J gave up 6 bases, with 16 bases separating them. The V gene's germline CDR1 is MNHNS and CDR2 SASEGT. The CDR3 extends over 16 amino acids. CDR3 sequence (DNA): TGTGCCAGCAGTGAAATCGGGGTCCGGCGGGATGAAAAACTGTTTTTT. It encodes CASSEIGVRRDEKLFF.

The chain is built from TRBV15 and TRBJ1-5, with D perhaps matching TRBD1 (5 bases). V shed 3 bases and J shed 3 bases, with 15 bases lying between them. This CDR3 is 16 amino acids long. In germline, CDR1 is LNHNV, CDR2 YYDKDF (reference sequence). CDR3 coding DNA: TGTGCCACCAGCAGGCCCGCCCAGGGTAACAATCAGCCCCAGCATTTT. Translation gives CATSRPAQGNNQPQHF. The full variable domain, completed using reference TRBV15 and TRBJ1-5, is DAMVIQNPRYQVTQFGKPVTLSCSQTLNHNVMYWYQQKSSQAPKLLFHYYDKDFNNEADTPDNFQSRRPNTSFCFLDIRSPGLGDTAMYLCATSRPAQGNNQPQHFGDGTRLSIL.

This chain connects TRBV5-1 to TRBJ1-5; tentative D call: TRBD1 (5 bases). Germline CDR1 is SGHRS and CDR2 is YFSETQ. The CDR3 runs to 12 residues. V was pared by 2 bases and J by 10 bases, with 10 bases between. The chain's CDR3 is CASSFRERPQHF. Written as DNA, the CDR3 is TGCGCCAGCAGCTTCAGGGAAAGACCCCAGCATTTT.

The rearrangement uses TRBV13 and TRBJ2-2, with D unresolved. Trimming removed 11 bases from V and 0 bases from J, with 16 bases in between. Germline V gene sequence: CDR1 PRHDT, CDR2 FYEKMQ (reference sequence). This CDR3 region has 15 residues. The CDR3 DNA reads as TGTGCCCATTTATGGCGGCGGCCGAACACCGGGGAGCTGTTTTTT. This sequence encodes CAHLWRRPNTGELFF.

This CDR3 is CASSQEIADEKLFF. The DNA of the CDR3 is TGTGCCAGCAGCCAAGAAATCGCAGATGAAAAACTGTTTTTT. This sequence joins TRBV14 and TRBJ1-4; unclear D gene. CDR1 SGHDN and CDR2 FVKESK come from the germline V gene. The CDR3 has 14 amino acids. Trimming cost V 0 bases and J 6 bases, with 8 bases left between them.

This clonotype was counted only a few times. The chain carries TRBV20-1 and TRBJ2-3; D is possibly TRBD2 (6 bases). This CDR3 contains 15 residues. V shed 6 bases and J shed 0 bases, with 16 bases lying between them. Germline V lookup: CDR1 DFQATT, CDR2 SNEGSKA (reference sequence). DNA of the CDR3: TGCAGTGCGGCCGGGGGAGACGTCAGCACAGATACGCAGTATTTT. Its translation: CSAAGGDVSTDTQYF.

This clonotype appeared a few times. V gene TRBV25-1 combines with J gene TRBJ2-4; no definite D call. CDR1 is MGHDK, CDR2 SYGVNS, per germline. This CDR3 has 15 residues. The V end lost 3 bases, the J end lost 1 base, and 10 bases lay between the germline ends. The CDR3 loop reads CASSESFTAKNIQYF. The CDR3 nucleotides are TGTGCCAGCAGTGAGAGTTTCACCGCCAAAAACATTCAGTACTTC.

The CDR3 DNA follows: TGTGCCAGCAGTTTTTTCGACAACTACGAGCAGTACTTC. Translated, it gives CASSFFDNYEQYF. The chain employs TRBV12-3 or TRBV12-4 and TRBJ2-4; D gene ambiguous. TRBJ2-7 explains the end of the DNA better; the J call may be wrong. CDR3 size: 13 residues.

The J gene is TRBJ2-5, the V gene TRBV5-6; no clear D gene. The CDR3 runs to 13 residues. With 0 bases removed from V and 11 bases from J, the gap between germline ends came to 14 bases. Germline-derived CDR1 and CDR2 are SGHDT and YYEEEE. CDR3 in DNA: TGTGCCAGCAGCTTGGGCCACTACGATGAGCAGTACTTC. It yields the protein CASSLGHYDEQYF.

This clonotype was observed a handful of times. The chain couples TRBV7-2 to TRBJ1-1, with unresolved D. The CDR3 loop spans 14 amino acids. Germline values: CDR1 SGHTA, CDR2 FQGNSA. V was cut by 5 bases and J by 0 bases, with 10 bases left in between. The CDR3 region is CASSPGLVNTEAFF. The CDR3 DNA is TGTGCCAGCAGCCCGGGTCTAGTGAACACTGAAGCTTTCTTT. Together with reference TRBV7-2 and TRBJ1-1, the CDR3 gives the full variable domain: GAGVSQSPSNKVTEKGKDVELRCDPISGHTALYWYRQSLGQGLEFLIYFQGNSAPDKSGLPSDRFSAERTGGSVSTLTIQRTQQEDSAVYLCASSPGLVNTEAFFGQGTRLTVV.

CDR3 coding DNA: TGTGCCAGCAATCCGGGACTAGCGGGGATTTTGGGAGATACGCAGTATTTT. It translates to CASNPGLAGILGDTQYF. The chain uses TRBV6-2 or TRBV6-3 and TRBJ2-3, with TRBD2 matching over 13 bases. The CDR3 length is 17 residues. Trimming cost V 7 bases and J 5 bases; bases outside gene matches: 12. CDR1 is MNHEY and CDR2 is SVGEGT in the germline V gene.